This T cell receptor (beta chain) emerged from a study of T cell responses to AZD1222 COVID-19 vaccine. For the study at large: Second-dose schedules of about 4 or about 12 weeks were combined.

Overall study results and limits: Clonal diversity was possibly underestimated, and white British individuals and females predominated among donors. Nearly half of spike-specific TCRs reportedly target variant regions that are unmutated in the B.1.351 and B.1.1.7 variants. The study identified only five or six AZD1222 recipients as seropositive at baseline.

Only in-frame clones appear in the TCRdb table, and some are missing; sequencing was by immunoSEQ multiplex PCR. Of 60,000 to 75,000 clones listed, about 79% are singletons. This clone was counted only a few times. Its antigen is still unknown. The CDR3 spans 15 residues. Germline CDR1 and CDR2: SGHNT and YYREEE (reference sequence). The ends were cut back, 0 bases at V and 7 bases at J, with 14 bases in the middle. The sample in question was peripheral blood, obtained on day 0 of AZD1222 vaccination. The rearrangement links TRBV5-4 to TRBJ1-5; possible D gene TRBD1, 6 bases. The source of this sequence is an adult in good health. CDR3 protein: CASSLGTGFGQPQHF. Here the CDR3 DNA reads TGTGCCAGCAGCTTGGGAACAGGGTTCGGCCAGCCCCAGCATTTT.